Listed below are T cell receptor beta chains from one sample, sequenced in a study of blood T cell repertoires in COVID-19. Some clones are missing from TCRdb's copy, which holds only in-frame ones; the method was immunoSEQ multiplex PCR. The sample carries about 160,000 clones, 80% recorded once. The specimen was PBMCs or T cells enriched from blood (not recorded which). The receptors here all came from a woman aged 60-70 years who had recovered from COVID-19. The CDR3 runs from the conserved cysteine through the conserved F or W. Fields, in order: CDR3 length, D gene, V gene, J gene, clone size, CDR3 DNA, CDR3 protein. A D gene is named only where the DNA matches it firmly. Clone size appears in some rows only: once, few, many, or a class for an expanded clone.

cdr3_length: 16; d_call: TRBD2; v_call: TRBV4-1; j_call: TRBJ2-2; clone_size: -; cdr3_nt: TGCGCCAGCAGCCCTCGGCGGGGGAGTTACACCGGGGAGCTGTTTTTT; cdr3_aa: CASSPRRGSYTGELFF
cdr3_length: 16; d_call: -; v_call: TRBV3-1/TRBV3-2; j_call: TRBJ1-3; clone_size: -; cdr3_nt: TGTGCCAGCAGCCAAGACAAAGGGGTGGACGGAAACACCATATATTTT; cdr3_aa: CASSQDKGVDGNTIYF
cdr3_length: 14; d_call: TRBD1; v_call: TRBV5-6; j_call: TRBJ1-5; clone_size: -; cdr3_nt: TGTGCCAGCAGCTTGGGACAGGGCCTTCAGCCCCAGCATTTT; cdr3_aa: CASSLGQGLQPQHF
cdr3_length: 11; d_call: TRBD1; v_call: TRBV20-1; j_call: TRBJ2-1; clone_size: -; cdr3_nt: TGCAGTGCTTCACAGGGGAATGAGCAGTTCTTC; cdr3_aa: CSASQGNEQFF
cdr3_length: 13; d_call: TRBD1; v_call: TRBV6-8; j_call: TRBJ2-3; clone_size: -; cdr3_nt: TGTGCCAACCTGGGACAGGGCGCAGATACGCAGTATTTT; cdr3_aa: CANLGQGADTQYF
cdr3_length: 13; d_call: -; v_call: TRBV7-4; j_call: TRBJ1-2; clone_size: once; cdr3_nt: TGTGCCAGCAGCTCTTGTATAAACTATGGCTACACCTTC; cdr3_aa: CASSSCINYGYTF
cdr3_length: 15; d_call: TRBD1; v_call: TRBV10-1; j_call: TRBJ2-3; clone_size: once; cdr3_nt: TGCGCCAGCAGTCACTCCGGGACAGACACAGATACGCAGTATTTT; cdr3_aa: CASSHSGTDTDTQYF
cdr3_length: 16; d_call: TRBD1; v_call: TRBV9; j_call: TRBJ2-6; clone_size: -; cdr3_nt: TGTGCCAGCAGCGGACAGGGGAGCGCTGGGGCCAACGTCCTGACTTTC; cdr3_aa: CASSGQGSAGANVLTF
cdr3_length: 16; d_call: TRBD1; v_call: TRBV24-1; j_call: TRBJ2-5; clone_size: -; cdr3_nt: TGTGCCACCAGTGATTCCCTGGGGACAGGGAAAGAGACCCAGTACTTC; cdr3_aa: CATSDSLGTGKETQYF
cdr3_length: 18; d_call: TRBD1; v_call: TRBV5-5; j_call: TRBJ2-5; clone_size: -; cdr3_nt: TGTGCCAGCAGCCAACTGGGACACGGGACAGGGGTAGGGGAGACCCAGTACTTC; cdr3_aa: CASSQLGHGTGVGETQYF
cdr3_length: 17; d_call: TRBD1; v_call: TRBV5-6; j_call: TRBJ1-6; clone_size: -; cdr3_nt: TGTGCCAGCAGCTTGTTGACAGGGGGCGATCGTAATTCACCCCTCCACTTT; cdr3_aa: CASSLLTGGDRNSPLHF
cdr3_length: 14; d_call: -; v_call: TRBV24-1; j_call: TRBJ2-2; clone_size: -; cdr3_nt: TGTGCCACCTCGGGGTCTCGAGGCACCGGGGAGCTGTTTTTT; cdr3_aa: CATSGSRGTGELFF
cdr3_length: 15; d_call: TRBD2; v_call: TRBV7-7; j_call: TRBJ2-3; clone_size: -; cdr3_nt: TGTGCCAGCAGCGCCGGACTAGCCCCCACAGATACGCAGTATTTT; cdr3_aa: CASSAGLAPTDTQYF
cdr3_length: 13; d_call: -; v_call: TRBV6-5; j_call: TRBJ2-7; clone_size: -; cdr3_nt: TGTGCCAGCAGTTCCAGGGGTTCCTACGAGCAGTACTTC; cdr3_aa: CASSSRGSYEQYF
cdr3_length: 15; d_call: TRBD1; v_call: TRBV9; j_call: TRBJ2-1; clone_size: once; cdr3_nt: TGTGCCAGCAGCGTAGGACAGGGGACGACCAATGAGCAGTTCTTC; cdr3_aa: CASSVGQGTTNEQFF
cdr3_length: 14; d_call: -; v_call: TRBV9; j_call: TRBJ1-6; clone_size: once; cdr3_nt: TGTGCCAGCAGCGAGCAGAGAGGTAACTCACCCCTCCACTTT; cdr3_aa: CASSEQRGNSPLHF
cdr3_length: 16; d_call: TRBD2; v_call: TRBV14; j_call: TRBJ2-1; clone_size: -; cdr3_nt: TGTGCCAGCAGCCAGATACGCGGGGGTTCCTACAATGAGCAGTTCTTC; cdr3_aa: CASSQIRGGSYNEQFF
cdr3_length: 15; d_call: -; v_call: TRBV10-2; j_call: TRBJ1-1; clone_size: -; cdr3_nt: TGCGCCAGCAGACTAAGGGGCGGCCTGAACACTGAAGCTTTCTTT; cdr3_aa: CASRLRGGLNTEAFF
cdr3_length: 14; d_call: -; v_call: TRBV10-3; j_call: TRBJ2-5; clone_size: -; cdr3_nt: TGTGCCATCAGTGAGGGACAGCTCCAAGAGACCCAGTACTTC; cdr3_aa: CAISEGQLQETQYF
cdr3_length: 14; d_call: -; v_call: TRBV6-5; j_call: TRBJ2-1; clone_size: -; cdr3_nt: TGTGCCAGCAGTTTGGGGGGGCCTTACAATGAGCAGTTCTTC; cdr3_aa: CASSLGGPYNEQFF
cdr3_length: 13; d_call: -; v_call: TRBV24-1; j_call: TRBJ1-6; clone_size: once; cdr3_nt: TGTGCCACCAGTGCAGGGTCTTTTTCACCCCTCCACTTT; cdr3_aa: CATSAGSFSPLHF
cdr3_length: 17; d_call: TRBD2; v_call: TRBV4-1; j_call: TRBJ2-5; clone_size: -; cdr3_nt: TGCGCCAGCAGCCAAGATCGGCTAGCGGGGGGGCGGGAGACCCAGTACTTC; cdr3_aa: CASSQDRLAGGRETQYF
cdr3_length: 14; d_call: -; v_call: TRBV6-5; j_call: TRBJ2-7; clone_size: few; cdr3_nt: TGTGCCAGCAGTTACCTCACAGGGCCCGGCGAGCAGTACTTC; cdr3_aa: CASSYLTGPGEQYF
cdr3_length: 13; d_call: -; v_call: TRBV7-9; j_call: TRBJ1-1; clone_size: -; cdr3_nt: TGTGCCAGCAGTCGAGACAGGAACACTGAAGCTTTCTTT; cdr3_aa: CASSRDRNTEAFF
cdr3_length: 13; d_call: -; v_call: TRBV7-8; j_call: TRBJ1-2; clone_size: once; cdr3_nt: TGTGCCAGCAGCCCCGGACAGAACTATGGCTACACCTTC; cdr3_aa: CASSPGQNYGYTF
cdr3_length: 12; d_call: -; v_call: TRBV30; j_call: TRBJ1-2; clone_size: once; cdr3_nt: TGTGCCTGGATGCCAGGACAATATGGCTACACCTTC; cdr3_aa: CAWMPGQYGYTF
cdr3_length: 14; d_call: -; v_call: TRBV12-5; j_call: TRBJ1-5; clone_size: -; cdr3_nt: TGTGCTAGTGGTTTGAATTTGGGAGGACAGCCCCAGCATTTT; cdr3_aa: CASGLNLGGQPQHF
cdr3_length: 17; d_call: TRBD1; v_call: TRBV6-1; j_call: TRBJ2-3; clone_size: -; cdr3_nt: TGTGCCAGCAGTGAAGTTGGGACAGGGTTCAGCACAGATACGCAGTATTTT; cdr3_aa: CASSEVGTGFSTDTQYF
cdr3_length: 15; d_call: -; v_call: TRBV5-4; j_call: TRBJ1-2; clone_size: -; cdr3_nt: TGTGCCAGCAGCTTGGGTCGGGGTGTGGACTATGGCTACACCTTC; cdr3_aa: CASSLGRGVDYGYTF
cdr3_length: 13; d_call: -; v_call: TRBV7-8; j_call: TRBJ1-1; clone_size: few; cdr3_nt: TGTGCCAGCAGCTTAGCTGGTTCGGCGGGGGCTTTCTTT; cdr3_aa: CASSLAGSAGAFF
cdr3_length: 14; d_call: TRBD2; v_call: TRBV30; j_call: TRBJ2-1; clone_size: -; cdr3_nt: TGTGCCTGGACTCGGGGGGGGGTAAACAATGAGCAGTTCTTC; cdr3_aa: CAWTRGGVNNEQFF
cdr3_length: 15; d_call: -; v_call: TRBV7-8; j_call: TRBJ1-6; clone_size: -; cdr3_nt: TGTGCCAGCAGCTTAGTAGGAGGGGCGGGATCACCCCTCCACTTT; cdr3_aa: CASSLVGGAGSPLHF
cdr3_length: 16; d_call: TRBD2; v_call: TRBV5-1; j_call: TRBJ2-7; clone_size: -; cdr3_nt: TGCGCCAGCAGCTTGTCAACTAGCGGGGTACTTTACGAGCAGTACTTC; cdr3_aa: CASSLSTSGVLYEQYF
cdr3_length: 17; d_call: TRBD2; v_call: TRBV11-2; j_call: TRBJ2-3; clone_size: -; cdr3_nt: TGTGCCAGCAGCGCATCGGGGGGGTCCTTTCTTACAGATACGCAGTATTTT; cdr3_aa: CASSASGGSFLTDTQYF